The present entry profiles one T cell receptor beta chain with its context. No antigen is known for it. Per-base qualities were not stored, and no clone one base away is much larger. Patients with a history of autoimmune disease or receiving systemic immunosuppression were excluded from the trial. In every dose cohort, peripheral blood was drawn for TCR sequencing at baseline, cycle 4 day 1, and cycle 7 day 1. Samples came from an open-label, multicenter, first-in-human phase I dose-escalation trial of ivuxolimab. Adults with locally advanced or metastatic head and neck squamous cell, hepatocellular, melanoma or renal cell carcinoma were enrolled in the trial. Before TCR sequencing, CD4+ T cells and CD8+ T cells from peripheral blood were sorted into separate populations. The sample is drawn from a study of OX40 agonist ivuxolimab in advanced cancers. A note on the overall study: Ivuxolimab, which targeted the costimulatory receptor OX40 (CD134), was an agonistic, fully human IgG2 monoclonal antibody. Intravenous ivuxolimab was administered to patients every 2 weeks at six dose levels: 0.01, 0.1, 0.3, 1.5, 3 and 10 mg/kg. Of the roughly 51 patients in dose escalation, some 20 had hepatocellular carcinoma, some 15 had melanoma, 9 had renal cell carcinoma and 9 had head and neck cancer. A male proportion of 82.7% and a mean age of 60 years, ranging from roughly 20 to 80, were recorded for the dose-escalation cohort. Prior anti-PD-1, anti-PD-L1 or anti-CTLA-4 therapy was permitted, and 30% to 45% of dose-escalation patients had received checkpoint inhibitors. Three dose-escalation patients achieved partial responses, one with hepatocellular carcinoma and two with cutaneous melanoma. Peripheral TCRbeta sequencing was intended to test whether TCR sequence diversity was altered and clonal T-cell expansion was caused by ivuxolimab. The paper covers the monotherapy dose-escalation part of the phase I ivuxolimab trial, which included N ≈ 57 patients.

For sequencing of the TCRbeta CDR3 region, genomic DNA was extracted from the sorted cells. The immunoSEQ Assay was used to sequence the TCRbeta CDR3 regions. In its TCRdb copy, this immuneACCESS table keeps in-frame sequences only and misses some clones. Where compared with another copy, unresolved V genes explain less than half of these, and the others have no known cause. The sample has about 16,000 clones on record, over 75% of them singletons. Together, the top ten hold roughly 28% of the sample. Broad study findings and their caveats: On average, CD8+ T cells showed more expanded clones than CD4+ T cells after ivuxolimab. Clonal expansion of both CD4+ and CD8+ blood T cells was observed from baseline to week 6 at doses 0.1 to 3.0 mg/kg. In the 0.1-3.0 mg/kg groups, partial responders were among the patients with the lowest normalized peripheral clonal expansion, particularly in CD8+ T cells. The antigen specificity of the peripheral T cells that underwent clonal expansion was not determined. Low levels of normalized T-cell clonal expansion were also seen in some patients who did not respond.

The CDR3 measures 17 amino acids from cysteine to phenylalanine. The entry retains the CDR3 DNA only, 51 bases that are in frame from base 1. Per the germline V gene, SGDLS is the CDR1 and YYNGEE is the CDR2. At the junction V is shortened by 0 bases and J by 5 bases; bases outside the gene matches: 6. The chain employs TRBV9 and TRBJ2-1, with 12 bases aligning to TRBD2. This TCR derives from an adult with an advanced solid tumor such as melanoma, head and neck, liver or kidney cancer. Sequences were derived from CD4+ or CD8+ T cells sorted from blood, sampled in a trial of the OX40 agonist ivuxolimab. CDR3 reads: CASSVEWLAGGNNEQFF. The DNA reads as follows: TGTGCCAGCAGCGTAGAATGGCTAGCGGGAGGGAACAATGAGCAGTTCTTC. Where the CDR3 stops, the reference TRBV9 and TRBJ2-1 genes take over; the full variable domain is DSGVTQTPKHLITATGQRVTLRCSPRSGDLSVYWYQQSLDQGLQFLIQYYNGEERAKGNILERFSAQQFPDLHSELNLSSLELGDSALYFCASSVEWLAGGNNEQFFGPGTRLTVL.